A selection of T cell receptor beta chains follows, all from one sample in a study of blood T cell repertoires in COVID-19. Profiled with immunoSEQ multiplex PCR; TCRdb holds only in-frame clones, not every one. The sample shows 250,000 or so clones, 86% of them seen only once. Sequencing was carried out using PBMCs or T cells enriched from blood (not recorded which). Every receptor here comes from a woman between 18 and 30 years old who had recovered from COVID-19. Both conserved end residues are part of each CDR3. A D gene is named only where the DNA matches it firmly. The size entry is marked missing in some rows and otherwise reads once, few, many or a size class.

-,15,TRBV16,TRBD2,TRBJ2-7,CASSQGAGVNYEQYF,TGTGCCAGCAGCCAAGGGGCGGGAGTGAACTACGAGCAGTACTTC
once,14,TRBV7-6,-,TRBJ2-5,CASSLALRGETQYF,TGTGCCAGCAGCTTAGCGTTAAGAGGAGAGACCCAGTACTTC
-,16,TRBV10-2,TRBD1,TRBJ1-4,CATSPGQLATNEKLFF,TGCGCCACTTCTCCGGGACAGCTTGCAACTAATGAAAAACTGTTTTTT
-,15,TRBV27,TRBD1,TRBJ1-2,CASRPARGLDYGYTF,TGTGCCAGCAGACCTGCCAGGGGGCTGGACTATGGCTACACCTTC
-,14,TRBV9,-,TRBJ2-5,CASSVVAEGETQYF,TGTGCCAGCAGCGTAGTAGCGGAGGGAGAGACCCAGTACTTC
-,12,TRBV27,TRBD2,TRBJ2-2,CASGGESGELFF,TGTGCCAGCGGGGGGGAATCCGGGGAGCTGTTTTTT
-,15,TRBV10-3,TRBD2,TRBJ2-1,CAISSGTDSGDEQFF,TGTGCCATCAGCAGCGGGACCGACTCAGGCGATGAGCAGTTCTTC
-,14,TRBV3-1/TRBV3-2,-,TRBJ2-3,CASSSGLRTDTQYF,TGTGCCAGCAGCTCGGGACTTCGCACAGATACGCAGTATTTT
once,14,TRBV2,TRBD2,TRBJ2-1,CASSEDGRGYEQFF,TGTGCCAGCAGTGAGGACGGGAGGGGGTATGAGCAGTTCTTC
-,15,TRBV7-6,-,TRBJ1-2,CASSPQMEQNYGYTF,TGTGCCAGCAGCCCCCAAATGGAGCAGAATTATGGCTACACCTTC
-,16,TRBV19,TRBD2,TRBJ2-5,CASSMWAGGGQETQYF,TGTGCCAGTAGTATGTGGGCGGGAGGGGGCCAAGAGACCCAGTACTTC
-,14,TRBV7-9,TRBD1,TRBJ2-7,CASSSTGGFNEQYF,TGTGCCAGCAGCTCGACAGGGGGCTTCAACGAGCAGTACTTC
once,14,TRBV11-3,-,TRBJ1-1,CASSLRGEDTEAFF,TGTGCCAGCAGCTTAAGAGGGGAGGACACTGAAGCTTTCTTT
few,12,TRBV7-9,-,TRBJ1-5,CASSLDGNPQHF,TGTGCCAGCAGCTTAGACGGTAACCCCCAGCATTTT
-,17,TRBV4-2,TRBD2,TRBJ2-7,CASSQGLGAGGPSEQYF,TGTGCCAGCAGCCAAGGGCTCGGAGCGGGAGGGCCCAGCGAGCAGTACTTC
-,13,TRBV19,-,TRBJ1-6,CASSYTGHAPLHF,TGTGCCAGTAGTTATACAGGGCACGCACCCCTCCACTTT
-,15,TRBV7-2,TRBD1,TRBJ2-7,CASSSGTVNRYEQYF,TGTGCCAGCAGCTCTGGGACAGTTAATCGCTACGAGCAGTACTTC
-,11,TRBV4-1,-,TRBJ2-7,CASSQAGEQYF,TGCGCCAGCAGCCAAGCCGGCGAGCAGTACTTC
once,17,TRBV7-9,TRBD2,TRBJ2-2,CASTRGLAGYHTGELFF,TGTGCCAGCACCCGGGGACTAGCGGGTTATCACACCGGGGAGCTGTTTTTT
-,19,TRBV28,-,TRBJ1-6,CASSTTRRFREWGNSPLHF,TGTGCCAGCAGTACTACGAGACGCTTCCGGGAGTGGGGTAATTCACCCCTCCACTTT
-,17,TRBV3-1/TRBV3-2,TRBD1,TRBJ1-2,CASSHLRSTGGFYGYTF,TGTGCCAGCAGCCATTTAAGATCGACAGGGGGCTTCTATGGCTACACCTTC
-,16,TRBV11-2,TRBD2,TRBJ2-1,CASSFLLAGAYNEQFF,TGTGCCAGCAGCTTTCTCCTAGCGGGAGCTTACAATGAGCAGTTCTTC
-,15,TRBV5-1,-,TRBJ1-1,CASSLVVGSGTEAFF,TGCGCCAGCAGCTTGGTAGTAGGGTCGGGGACTGAAGCTTTCTTT
-,13,TRBV18,-,TRBJ1-6,CASSPQYGEPLHF,TGTGCCAGCTCACCACAATACGGGGAACCCCTCCACTTT
few,17,TRBV6-2/TRBV6-3,TRBD1,TRBJ1-6,CASSPDRGVPYNSPLHF,TGTGCCAGCAGCCCTGACAGGGGTGTGCCCTATAATTCACCCCTCCACTTT
-,15,TRBV7-9,TRBD2,TRBJ2-1,CASSATSGGYNEQFF,TGTGCCAGCAGCGCTACTAGCGGGGGCTACAATGAGCAGTTCTTC
-,12,TRBV29-1,-,TRBJ1-4,CSATGGGEKLFF,TGCAGCGCAACTGGGGGCGGTGAAAAACTGTTTTTT
-,15,TRBV27,TRBD2,TRBJ2-3,CASSFLGTSEDTQYF,TGTGCCAGCAGTTTTCTTGGCACTAGCGAGGATACGCAGTATTTT
-,14,TRBV2,-,TRBJ2-3,CASGAVRFTDTQYF,TGTGCCAGCGGTGCGGTCCGCTTCACAGATACGCAGTATTTT
-,13,TRBV5-6,-,TRBJ1-1,CASSPDRSNEAFF,TGTGCCAGCAGTCCAGACAGGAGTAACGAAGCTTTCTTT
-,14,TRBV19,-,TRBJ1-6,CASSGLPEYSPLHF,TGTGCCAGTAGTGGACTGCCTGAGTATTCACCCCTCCACTTT
few,14,TRBV30,TRBD1,TRBJ1-4,CAGEPGQGTEKLFF,TGTGCCGGAGAACCGGGACAGGGAACTGAAAAACTGTTTTTT
once,15,TRBV3-1/TRBV3-2,-,TRBJ1-1,CASSQDHRSNTEAFF,TGTGCCAGCAGCCAAGATCACAGATCGAACACTGAAGCTTTCTTT
-,15,TRBV13,-,TRBJ1-1,CASSSPVIGGTEAFF,TGTGCCAGCAGCTCACCCGTCATCGGGGGCACTGAAGCTTTCTTT
-,14,TRBV9,-,TRBJ2-7,CASSVLRDSYEQYF,TGTGCCAGCAGCGTACTCCGGGACTCCTACGAGCAGTACTTC
-,13,TRBV5-8,-,TRBJ2-3,CASSADYTDTQYF,TGTGCCAGCAGCGCGGACTATACAGATACGCAGTATTTT
once,14,TRBV6-2/TRBV6-3,-,TRBJ2-5,CASSFRGGEETQYF,TGTGCCAGCAGTTTCCGTGGCGGGGAAGAGACCCAGTACTTC
-,16,TRBV11-2,TRBD2,TRBJ2-5,CASSLDRLAGQETQYF,TGTGCCAGCAGCTTAGATCGGCTAGCGGGGCAAGAGACCCAGTACTTC
-,14,TRBV5-1,-,TRBJ1-2,CASSLDLGARGYTF,TGCGCCAGCAGCTTGGACCTTGGCGCCAGGGGCTACACCTTC
-,14,TRBV28,-,TRBJ1-1,CASSEVAVTTEAFF,TGTGCCAGCAGTGAAGTTGCGGTAACCACTGAAGCTTTCTTT
-,14,TRBV6-1,-,TRBJ2-2,CASSDRGRSGELFF,TGTGCCAGCAGTGACCGGGGGAGGAGCGGGGAGCTGTTTTTT
-,14,TRBV11-2,-,TRBJ2-5,CASSLQAVQETQYF,TGTGCCAGCAGCTTACAGGCAGTTCAAGAGACCCAGTACTTC